A single sample gave rise to the 3 T cell receptor beta chains below, sequenced in a study of Ad26.COV2.S vaccination and SARS-CoV-2 variants. Treatment specified: around 19 received Ad26.COV2.S at low or high dose, single or two shots; 5 received placebo; per-sample allocation not given. Day 63 after the first injection of vaccine or placebo was the sampling time. The data were produced by immunoSEQ multiplex PCR, yet TCRdb's version contains in-frame clones alone and is incomplete. The table has around 310,000 clones, 85% to 90% seen once; the top ten hold around 5.5%. Specimen: peripheral blood, collected in a trial of Ad26.COV2.S vaccine versus placebo. The receptors stem from a person between 18 and 65 years old who received the Ad26.COV2.S COVID-19 vaccine or a placebo.

The rearrangement uses TRBV2 and TRBJ2-3; either TRBD1 or TRBD2 may fit D (7 bases each). CDR1 and CDR2 from the germline V gene are SNHLY and FYNNEI. This CDR3 is 16 amino acids long. Deletions cut 8 bases from V and 0 bases from J, with 18 bases between. The CDR3 DNA sequence: TGTGCCAGCCTAGAGGGGGCTAGCGGTAGCACAGATACGCAGTATTTT. Translating gives CASLEGASGSTDTQYF.

This chain uses TRBV30 with TRBJ2-7; D gene ambiguous. The ends were cut back, 0 bases at V and 0 bases at J, with 9 bases in the middle. In germline, CDR1 is GTSNPN, CDR2 SVGIG (reference sequence). The CDR3 runs to 14 residues. CDR3 protein: CAWSVGGSSYEQYV. DNA for the CDR3: TGTGCCTGGAGTGTTGGCGGCAGCTCCTACGAGCAGTACGTC.

In nucleotides, the CDR3 is TGTGCCAGTACCCGTGAGGAGGGGGCAGGAGTTTCACCCCTCCACTTT. It specifies CASTREEGAGVSPLHF. The chain is built from TRBV19 and TRBJ1-6, with TRBD1 matching over 7 bases. Germline loops: CDR1 LNHDA, CDR2 SQIVND (reference sequence). V was clipped by 7 bases and J by 9 bases; unmatched bases: 15. This CDR3 contains 16 residues.